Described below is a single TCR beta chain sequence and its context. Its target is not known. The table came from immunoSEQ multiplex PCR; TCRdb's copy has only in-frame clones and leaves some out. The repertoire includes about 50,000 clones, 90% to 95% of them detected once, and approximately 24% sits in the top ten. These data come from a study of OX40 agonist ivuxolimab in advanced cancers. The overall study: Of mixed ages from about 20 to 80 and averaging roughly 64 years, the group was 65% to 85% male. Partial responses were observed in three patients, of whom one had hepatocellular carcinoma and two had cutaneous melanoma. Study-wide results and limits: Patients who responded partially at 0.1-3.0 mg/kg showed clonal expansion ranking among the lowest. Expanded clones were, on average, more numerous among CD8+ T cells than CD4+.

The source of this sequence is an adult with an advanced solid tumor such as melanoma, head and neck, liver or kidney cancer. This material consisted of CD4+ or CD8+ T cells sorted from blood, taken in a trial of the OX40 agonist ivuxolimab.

The CDR3 here is CANNPGGGAVYGYTF. For the CDR3, the DNA is TGTGCCAACAACCCGGGAGGGGGCGCGGTCTATGGCTACACCTTC. The gene calls are TRBV6-4 and TRBJ1-2; 7 positions match TRBD1. The CDR3 contains 15 residues. The germline gives CDR1 MRHNA, CDR2 SNTAGT. V lost 10 bases, J lost 4 bases, and 15 bases stayed unmatched.